This T cell receptor beta chain appears in the sequencing data of a study of CD8 T cells in ankylosing spondylitis. Study findings and constraints: Ankylosing spondylitis blood appeared to be characterized by a TCR beta motif of several highly homologous variants. Disease-linked clones displayed a CD8+ phenotype and appeared relatively rarely in peripheral blood. Prior work had noted some motif variants in reactive arthritis blood and synovial fluid.

The CDR3 covers 17 residues. Germline V gene sequence: CDR1 SEHNR, CDR2 FQNEAQ (reference sequence). The J segment lost 3 bases and the V segment lost 4 bases, leaving 6 bases of the junction unmatched. Generation of TCR beta libraries employed quantitative 5'-RACE incorporating molecular barcodes. A single record per CDR3 protein comes from TCRdb applying MiXCR to the 5' RACE reads. The sample yields about 250,000 distinct CDR3 sequences, 15% to 20% seen once. Concerning this clonotype itself: Its matching antigen is unknown.

This receptor was taken from a male donor with ankylosing spondylitis or in good health (not recorded which). The sequencing input was blood, either unsorted or a sorted T cell fraction (not recorded which). This sequence joins TRBV7-9 and TRBJ2-7, with 16 bases matching TRBD2. The CDR3 sequence: CASSSGTSGRDLYEQYF. CDR3 DNA sequence: TGTGCCAGCAGCTCCGGGACTAGCGGGAGGGATCTCTACGAGCAGTACTTC.